The clone carrying this T cell receptor (beta chain) was recorded at least ten times. The antigen remains undetermined. This sample was taken from a study of identical twins. Findings and limits, study-wide: Not following the same donors, the study drew its conclusions from cross-sectional statistical analysis. One should note that invariant MAIT and iNKT cells could partly confound zero-insertion analyses.

Germline V gene data show CDR1 as DFQATT and CDR2 as SNEGSKA (reference sequence). V dropped 4 bases and J dropped 0 bases, with 13 bases sitting between them. The CDR3 loop spans 14 amino acids. One entry per CDR3 protein results from TCRdb running MiXCR on the 5' RACE reads. The repertoire consists of about 430,000 distinct CDR3 sequences, with about a fifth occurring once and the leading ten covering 10% to 15%. The sequencing input was naive T cells sorted from blood. This clonotype was obtained from a man in his forties or fifties in good health. The rearrangement uses TRBV20-1 and TRBJ2-7, with D uncertain. The CDR3: CSANRKADSYEQYF. The DNA for the CDR3 is TGCAGTGCTAATCGAAAAGCAGACTCCTACGAGCAGTACTTC.